This T cell receptor (beta chain) is from a study of T cell responses to AZD1222 COVID-19 vaccine. Overall study results and limits: At baseline, seropositivity was found in only six AZD1222 recipients. Regions left unmutated in variants are reportedly the target of nearly half of spike-specific TCRs. White British donors predominated, females outnumbered males, and clonal diversity was possibly underestimated.

V was trimmed by 6 bases and J by 4 bases, leaving 12 bases between them. The CDR3 is 13 amino acids. Germline CDR1 and CDR2: MNHEY and SVGAGI. The data were produced by immunoSEQ multiplex PCR, yet TCRdb's version contains in-frame clones alone and is incomplete. The sample holds about 79,000 clones, about 89% seen once. With regard to this clone: The antigen remains unidentified.

The sequences come from peripheral blood, collected 28 days after the second AZD1222 dose. The receptor was isolated from an adult who received the AZD1222 COVID-19 vaccine. V is TRBV6-5 and J is TRBJ1-2; D is undetermined. CDR3 nucleotides: TGTGCCAGCAGCTCAGTGGGGAGCTATGGCTACACCTTC. Translation: CASSSVGSYGYTF.